This T cell receptor (beta chain) was documented in a study of blood T cell repertoires in COVID-19. Generated by immunoSEQ multiplex PCR, the TCRdb table keeps only in-frame clones and is missing some. The sample gives 200,000 or so clones, just under 85% of which show up once; about 1.3% is in the top ten. Participants were aged roughly 18 to 90 years from roughly 26 US areas. Allocation to cohorts depended on clinical history reported by the participants. What was sequenced was PBMCs or T cells enriched from blood (not recorded which). The origin of this receptor is a woman aged 35 to 49 with acute COVID-19.

The CDR3 is CATSDPGQGGDTDTQYF. CDR3 coding DNA: TGTGCCACCAGTGACCCGGGACAGGGGGGCGACACAGATACGCAGTATTTT. J is TRBJ2-3 and V is TRBV24-1; TRBD1 aligns across 11 bases. Per the germline V gene, CDR1 is KGHDR and CDR2 is SFDVKD. Trimming cost V 4 bases and J 2 bases; bases outside gene matches: 7. The CDR3 sequence is 17 residues long.